Following are 19 T cell receptor beta chains from one sample sequenced in a study of CD8+CD57+ T cells in acquired aplastic anemia. CDR3 and TCR beta VDJ profiling relied on a genomic DNA template. TCRdb independently ran MiXCR on the reads; one entry per CDR3 protein. The sample carries about 210,000 distinct CDR3 sequences, almost 35% recorded once. The sequenced sample consisted of sorted CD4+, CD8+, or CD8+CD57+ T cells (not recorded which) from PBMCs. The receptors shown here come from a human donor in good health, serving as a control.

This clonotype was detected many times. The chain combines TRBV20-1 with TRBJ2-2, with 11 bases matching TRBD1. Germline V gene lookup returns CDR1 DFQATT and CDR2 SNEGSKA (reference sequence). With 6 bases clipped from V and 5 bases from J, the junction kept 5 bases outside the gene matches. The CDR3 is 14 residues long. The CDR3 is CSARTGGATGELFF. CDR3 in DNA: TGCAGTGCCCGGACAGGGGGCGCGACCGGGGAGCTGTTTTTT.

The sample holds a few counts of this clonotype. This rearrangement joins TRBV6-1 to TRBJ2-6; 8 bases agree with TRBD2. The CDR3 has 15 amino acids. Germline CDR1 and CDR2: MNHNS and SASEGT. Trimming at V came to 7 bases and at J to 2 bases, leaving 4 bases not matched to a gene. Here the CDR3 DNA reads TGTGCCAGCAACCCCGGGGGGGCTGGGGCCAACGTCCTGACTTTC. Its translation: CASNPGGAGANVLTF.

This sequence joins TRBV7-9 and TRBJ1-2; weak D call: TRBD1 (5 bases). The CDR3 covers 12 residues. CDR1 and CDR2 (germline): SEHNR, FQNEAQ (reference sequence). Trimming took off 4 bases at V and 7 bases at J, with 10 bases between the two ends. The CDR3 DNA sequence: TGTGCCAGCAGCTCCGGGGCGCGTGGCTACACCTTC. Translation: CASSSGARGYTF.

In its sample, this clonotype was seen a few times. The chain is built from TRBV14 and TRBJ2-7; tentative D call: TRBD2 (5 bases). V gave up 4 bases and J gave up 7 bases, with 14 bases separating them. The germline gives CDR1 SGHDN, CDR2 FVKESK. The CDR3 consists of 13 residues. DNA for the CDR3: TGTGCCAGCAGCCCAAGCGGATTTGAGGAGCAGTACTTC. Translating it yields CASSPSGFEEQYF.

This clonotype was seen repeatedly, ten times or more. The V and J genes are TRBV2 and TRBJ1-2, with 7 bases identical to TRBD1. Looked up from germline, CDR1 is SNHLY and CDR2 is FYNNEI. V shed 2 bases, J shed 3 bases, and the junction held 3 bases outside the gene matches. This CDR3 is 14 amino acids long. Here the CDR3 reads CASSERDSYYGYTF. In nucleotides, the CDR3 is TGTGCCAGCAGTGAAAGGGACAGCTACTATGGCTACACCTTC.

Here the CDR3 reads CASSDSFGQDRNIQYF. CDR3 DNA sequence: TGTGCCAGCAGTGACTCCTTCGGACAGGATAGAAACATTCAGTACTTC. The V and J genes are TRBV6-4 and TRBJ2-4; 7 positions agree with TRBD1. The CDR3 has 16 amino acids. V was pared by 0 bases and J by 6 bases, with 8 bases of the junction left unmatched. The germline V gene encodes CDR1 MRHNA and CDR2 SNTAGT.

The CDR3 loop reads CATSPRLAGAYEQYF. Here the CDR3 DNA reads TGTGCCACCAGCCCCCGACTAGCGGGAGCCTACGAGCAGTACTTC. The chain links TRBV15 to TRBJ2-7; 12 nucleotides agree with TRBD2. With V trimmed by 5 bases and J by 2 bases, 4 bases remained unmatched. Germline V gene sequence: CDR1 LNHNV, CDR2 YYDKDF (reference sequence). This CDR3 region has 15 residues.

The table lists this clonotype with a few counts. This chain connects TRBV27 to TRBJ1-2, with 8 bases fitting TRBD1. The CDR3 covers 14 residues. CDR1 is MNHEY and CDR2 is SMNVEV in the germline V gene (reference sequence). The V segment lost 5 bases and the J segment 2 bases; nucleotides outside the gene matches: 4. CDR3 residues: CASSPRTGNYGYTF. The CDR3 DNA is TGTGCCAGCAGTCCGCGGACAGGGAACTATGGCTACACCTTC.

Ten or more counts support this clonotype. CDR3 sequence reads: CASSQTGTLTYEQYF. The CDR3 DNA follows: TGTGCCAGCAGCCAAACCGGGACGCTAACCTACGAGCAGTACTTC. The chain joins TRBV7-2 to TRBJ2-7; D could derive from TRBD1 or TRBD2 (5 bases each). Trimming left V 5 bases short and J 2 bases short, with 16 bases between. The germline CDR1 and CDR2 sequences are SGHTA and FQGNSA. This CDR3 spans 15 amino acids.

The genes are TRBV30 and TRBJ1-5; D perhaps matches TRBD1 (6 bases). The CDR3 consists of 14 residues. With 0 bases removed from V and 3 bases from J, the gap between germline ends came to 9 bases. CDR1 is GTSNPN and CDR2 is SVGIG in the germline V gene (reference sequence). CDR3: CAWSVTGTNQPQHF. Here the CDR3 DNA reads TGTGCCTGGAGTGTCACAGGGACCAATCAGCCCCAGCATTTT.

This chain connects TRBV28 to TRBJ1-2; the D is unclear. There are 14 residues in the CDR3. Looked up from germline, CDR1 is MDHEN and CDR2 is SYDVKM. The V gene lost 5 bases and the J gene lost 5 bases, with 15 bases spanning the gap. CDR3 amino acids: CASSLPSIGYGYTF. The DNA of the CDR3 is TGTGCCAGCAGTCTCCCTTCAATCGGATATGGCTACACCTTC.

The rearrangement joins TRBV20-1 to TRBJ1-5; D not certain. Germline V gene data show CDR1 as DFQATT and CDR2 as SNEGSKA (reference sequence). CDR3 size: 13 residues. V lost 1 base and J 7 bases, leaving 11 bases between the germline ends. CDR3 sequence: CSARGEVGQPQHF. In nucleotides, the CDR3 is TGCAGTGCTAGAGGGGAGGTGGGCCAGCCCCAGCATTTT.

The rearrangement uses TRBV2 and TRBJ2-7; TRBD1 matches at 10 bases. Germline V lookup: CDR1 SNHLY, CDR2 FYNNEI. After removal of 6 bases from V and 9 bases from J, the junction contained 11 bases not matched to a gene. This CDR3 comprises 14 residues. The CDR3 coding sequence is TGTGCCAGCAGCGCGACCGGGACAGGGGTCGGGCAGTACTTC. Protein product: CASSATGTGVGQYF.

The gene calls are TRBV29-1 and TRBJ1-1, with D possibly being TRBD1 (5 bases). The V gene's germline CDR1 is SQVTM and CDR2 ANQGSEA. V was shortened by 5 bases and J by 10 bases, with 17 bases between the two germline ends. CDR3 length equals 12 residues. This CDR3 is CSVTETVPVAFF. The CDR3 DNA reads TGCAGCGTTACCGAGACAGTCCCTGTAGCTTTCTTT.

The table lists this clonotype with many counts. This rearrangement joins TRBV2 to TRBJ1-2, with D tentatively TRBD1 (6 bases). The V end was cut by 3 bases, the J end by 4 bases, with 6 bases between. The CDR3 totals 12 residues. Germline CDR1 is SNHLY and CDR2 is FYNNEI. CDR3 nucleotide sequence: TGTGCCAGCAGTGACAGGGGCTATGGCTACACCTTC. It codes for CASSDRGYGYTF.

This clonotype was detected a few times. The chain joins TRBV29-1 to TRBJ2-3; TRBD2 matches 7 bases. The CDR3 is 17 residues long. V was pared by 4 bases and J by 0 bases, with 13 bases of the junction left unmatched. Germline V gene lookup returns CDR1 SQVTM and CDR2 ANQGSEA. The CDR3 DNA reads TGCAGCGTTGGCTGGGTACGGGGGGACTTAAGCACAGATACGCAGTATTTT. Translating it yields CSVGWVRGDLSTDTQYF.

This clonotype was observed at least ten times. This chain joins TRBV10-3 and TRBJ1-1; the match to TRBD1 covers 8 bases. Germline assignment: CDR1 ENHRY and CDR2 SYGVKD. The CDR3 loop spans 13 amino acids. Trimming cost V 10 bases and J 1 base; bases outside gene matches: 5. CDR3 amino acids: CATLTGGNTEAFF. The CDR3 DNA reads TGTGCCACCCTAACAGGGGGGAACACTGAAGCTTTCTTT.

About this clonotype itself: A much larger clone lies a single base off, so this may be a read error. The chain is built from TRBV11-2 and TRBJ1-2; no clear D. The V gene's germline CDR1 is SGHAT and CDR2 FQNNGV. This CDR3 is 15 amino acids long. Here the CDR3 reads CASSLEGISNYGHTF. As DNA, the CDR3 is TGTGCCAGCAGCTTAGAAGGGATTTCAAACTATGGCCACACCTTC.

The genes are TRBV30 and TRBJ2-7, with unresolved D. Germline loops: CDR1 GTSNPN, CDR2 SVGIG (reference sequence). The CDR3 consists of 14 residues. Trimming removed 2 bases from V and 0 bases from J, with 11 bases in between. This chain's CDR3 is CAWSTKQYSYEQYF. CDR3 nucleotide sequence: TGTGCCTGGAGTACGAAACAGTACTCCTACGAGCAGTACTTC.